This T cell receptor beta chain was observed in a study of read filtering for tumor transcriptome and immune sequencing. Overall study context: Mean patient age was 65.9 years, range roughly 45 to 85; 17 male, 14 female. DNase treatment preceded whole-transcriptome library preparation.

This clonotype has a count of ten or more. From roughly 390 ng of RNA, a library with molecular barcoded alpha/delta and beta/gamma adaptors was made. TCRdb called the reads again in MiXCR, with one record for every CDR3 protein. The repertoire holds 35,000 to 50,000 distinct CDR3 sequences, with 20% as singletons. The source material was a population of CD138-negative cells sorted from bone marrow. The TCR originated in a donor over 35 with multiple myeloma.

The CDR3 sequence: CSARVWGGSSYEQYF. Here the CDR3 DNA reads TGCAGTGCTAGAGTCTGGGGGGGAAGCTCCTACGAGCAGTACTTC. The genes are TRBV20-1 and TRBJ2-7, with 7 bases aligning to TRBD2. After removal of 1 base from V and 0 bases from J, the junction contained 6 bases not matched to a gene. The CDR3 totals 15 residues. Germline loops: CDR1 DFQATT, CDR2 SNEGSKA (reference sequence).